These 4 T cell receptor beta chains came from one sample sequenced in a study of control samples from healthy donors and cancer patients. Some clones are missing from TCRdb's copy, which holds only in-frame ones; the method was immunoSEQ multiplex PCR. Of about 60,000 clones in the sample, roughly 90% were seen once. The sequenced sample consisted of blood. The receptors derive from a man aged 50 to 60 in good health.

CDR3: CSVDGGPSNTGELFF. The DNA for the CDR3 is TGCAGCGTTGATGGGGGACCGTCGAACACCGGGGAGCTGTTTTTT. The V gene is TRBV29-1, the J gene TRBJ2-2; D may match TRBD1 or TRBD2 (5 bases each). The CDR3 totals 15 residues. CDR1 is SQVTM and CDR2 is ANQGSEA in the germline V gene. V lost 3 bases, J lost 0 bases, and 11 bases lay in between.

Only a few counts were recorded for this clone. This rearrangement joins TRBV12-3 or TRBV12-4 to TRBJ1-1, with D tentatively TRBD1 (5 bases). Trimming took off 3 bases at V and 3 bases at J, with 8 bases between the two ends. The CDR3 is 13 amino acids. This CDR3 is CASSLDTYTEAFF. CDR3 coding DNA: TGTGCCAGCAGTTTGGACACTTACACTGAAGCTTTCTTT.

The chain has TRBV2 and TRBJ1-4; unclear D gene. The germline V gene has CDR1 SNHLY and CDR2 FYNNEI. Trimming removed 5 bases at V and 0 bases at J, with 7 bases between. The length of the CDR3 is 14 residues. CDR3 DNA: TGTGCCAGCAGTTCAAGGTCAACTAATGAAAAACTGTTTTTT. Amino acid sequence: CASSSRSTNEKLFF.

The chain links TRBV24-1 to TRBJ2-2, with 7 bases identical to TRBD1. The CDR3 runs to 17 residues. Germline V gene data show CDR1 as KGHDR and CDR2 as SFDVKD. The V segment lost 3 bases and the J segment 6 bases; nucleotides outside the gene matches: 12. In DNA, the CDR3 is TGTGCCACCAGTGATCCAGGGGGACGGGTACGGTCCGGGGAGCTGTTTTTT. Translating gives CATSDPGGRVRSGELFF.